The following is a T cell receptor beta chain sequence with its context. Its antigen is still unknown. CDR3 size: 16 residues. Germline-derived CDR1 and CDR2 are SGHRS and YFSETQ. The V and J ends lost 2 bases and 0 bases, in that order; junction bases with no gene match: 4. This entry is derived from a study of radiotherapy plus CTLA-4 blockade in lung cancer. Points from the study as a whole: The best prediction of response reportedly came from early blood T cell clone dynamics, with interferon-beta. In blood, TCR clones derived from the tumor expanded after radiotherapy plus ipilimumab.

This table comes from immunoSEQ multiplex PCR, and its TCRdb copy is limited to in-frame clones, with some not included. The repertoire holds just over 35,000 clones, with more than 80% as singletons. This chain connects TRBV5-1 to TRBJ1-1; 10 nucleotides line up with TRBD1. The sequence derives from a human donor with non-small cell lung cancer who had stable disease on radiotherapy plus ipilimumab. The source material was peripheral blood, sampled from a patient treated with radiotherapy plus ipilimumab. As DNA, the CDR3 is TGCGCCAGCAGCTTTAGGGACAGGGGCATGAACACTGAAGCTTTCTTT. It specifies CASSFRDRGMNTEAFF.